This section outlines one TCR beta chain sequence together with its context. Its specificity is not known. The ends lost 5 bases at V and 3 bases at J; junction bases unmatched: 7. CDR3 size: 15 residues. Germline CDR1 reads MNHEY; CDR2 reads SVGAGI. TCRdb fed the PCR reads into MiXCR, producing one record per CDR3 protein. The top ten hold around 0.7% of the sample, which has hundreds of thousands of distinct CDR3 sequences, about 22% seen once. This entry comes from a study of molecular identifiers for immune sequencing clone quantification. Overall study results and limits: Should identical TCR molecules share a barcode, the sizes of highly expanded clones could be underestimated.

Input for naive CD8 libraries was 20,000 to 1,000,000 sorted cells; the RNA fraction used was 10%, 30% or 50%. Sequencing was carried out using naive CD8+ T cells from blood, with Jurkat cell RNA spiked in. Subset given: FACS-sorted CD8+CD4-CCR7+CD45RA+ naive T cells. This TCR came from a human donor in good health. Some libraries in this study had Jurkat cell RNA spiked in. The gene calls are TRBV6-5 and TRBJ2-7; 10 bases are shared with TRBD1. The CDR3 region has the DNA TGTGCCAGCAGTGACCGGGACAGGGGCAACTACGAGCAGTACTTC. Protein sequence: CASSDRDRGNYEQYF.